These T cell receptor beta chains were read from a single sample in a study of shared clonotypes between healthy human individuals. Libraries were prepared by immunoSEQ multiplex PCR; TCRdb keeps only in-frame clonotypes and omits some of them. Of roughly 2.4 million clones in the sample, nearly 97% were seen once. The sequencing sample was made of naive CD4+ T cells sorted from blood. These receptors were taken from a man between 18 and 35 years old in good health. Both conserved end residues are part of each CDR3.

V	J	CDR3
TRBV18	TRBJ2-7	CASSPPSISYEQYF
TRBV2	TRBJ2-1	CASRNLAGGPYEQFF
TRBV7-2	TRBJ2-1	CASSFGSSNEQFF
TRBV19	TRBJ1-5	CASSTGGYQPQHF
TRBV27	TRBJ1-5	CASRKGTGSRWGNQPQHF
TRBV28	TRBJ1-2	CASSLRGRGGYTF
TRBV2	TRBJ2-5	CASTVLAGVRETQYF
TRBV2	TRBJ1-4	CASSDGGRGEKLFF
TRBV6-6	TRBJ1-1	CASSYREIMNTEAFF
TRBV11-2	TRBJ2-1	CASRQIGGRAANEQFF
TRBV6-5	TRBJ1-1	CASRSDRGTEAFF
TRBV6-8	TRBJ2-7	CASSSPGLIHEQYF
TRBV30	TRBJ2-4	CAWSQRLNIQYF
TRBV6-1	TRBJ1-5	CASSEIEGGGQPQHF
TRBV10-3	TRBJ1-4	CAISDKPGDTNEKLFF
TRBV18	TRBJ2-2	CASSRLAGENTGELFF
TRBV2	TRBJ1-3	CASTRGVDTIYF
TRBV18	TRBJ2-7	CASSPAMTSGYEQYF
TRBV29-1	TRBJ1-2	CSVVGPTGYTF
TRBV19	TRBJ1-1	CASGSGNFMNTEAFF
TRBV18	TRBJ1-1	CASTGGNTEAFF
TRBV6-4	TRBJ2-7	CASSAQDSYSSYEQYF
TRBV4-1	TRBJ1-5	CASSPDRNQPQHF
TRBV11-2	TRBJ2-7	CASSLDRVYEQYF
TRBV5-1	TRBJ2-7	CASSLQRGAYEQYF
TRBV7-9	TRBJ2-5	CASSLVASGTETQYF
TRBV5-1	TRBJ2-3	CASSLEAGGQYF
TRBV18	TRBJ2-7	CASSPPGTGVYEQYF
TRBV19	TRBJ1-1	CASTGGWGTEAFF
TRBV29-1	TRBJ2-1	CSVDDWPANEQFF
TRBV25-1	TRBJ2-3	CASSRGTSTDTQYF
TRBV5-1	TRBJ2-1	CASSGGLAGRYNEQFF
TRBV27	TRBJ2-3	CASSVPVSTDTQYF
TRBV19	TRBJ2-3	CATNPTGGEDTQYF
TRBV5-1	TRBJ1-3	CASSSDGGTGNTIYF
TRBV11-3	TRBJ2-3	CASSKGLAGSDTQYF
TRBV11-2	TRBJ2-3	CASKIGSTDTQYF
TRBV10-3	TRBJ2-5	CAISESTGRGEAQYF
TRBV6-5	TRBJ2-7	CASSSSGRGWYEQYF
TRBV7-9	TRBJ2-7	CASSLGGTDYEQYF
TRBV10-3	TRBJ2-1	CAISQRGGLADNEQFF
TRBV5-4	TRBJ1-1	CASRNGQEPNTEAFF
TRBV7-2	TRBJ1-6	CASSLASNSPLHF
TRBV6-5	TRBJ2-3	CASRPYSLTDTQYF
TRBV5-1	TRBJ2-5	CASSSKTGSTQETQYF